This TCR beta chain stems from a study of response to subunit inactivated influenza vaccine. Study-wide findings and caveats: Only a handful of new T cells, the authors suggested, are recruited with each seasonal influenza vaccination.

This CDR3 region has 14 residues. CDR1 MNHEY and CDR2 SVGEGT come from the germline V gene. Losses at the gene ends were 5 bases for V and 6 bases for J; bases not matched to a gene: 8. This clonotype has more than one count but fewer than ten. What it binds is unknown. TCRdb used MiXCR to reprocess the RT-PCR reads, holding one entry per CDR3 protein. This sample carries a few hundred thousand distinct CDR3 sequences, 10% to 11% of them seen once, and the ten largest clones take about 12%. Sequenced here: PBMCs from blood, sampled about 6 weeks after vaccination. The chain is built from TRBV6-2 or TRBV6-3 and TRBJ1-2; 8 nucleotides match TRBD1. The clonotype was recovered from a man aged 45-65 years who received an inactivated influenza vaccine. The CDR3 here is CASSDRTGNDGYTF. In DNA, the CDR3 is TGTGCCAGCAGTGACCGGACAGGGAACGATGGCTACACCTTC.